The 22 T cell receptor beta chains below were found in one sample sequenced in a study of a mutant IDH1 vaccine in newly diagnosed glioma. Libraries were prepared by immunoSEQ multiplex PCR; TCRdb keeps only in-frame clonotypes and omits some of them. This table holds some 38,000 clones, roughly four fifths found once. Time point meaning: week 47, end of study. What each vaccine dose contained was 300 ug of mutant IDH1 20-mer peptide, accompanied by topical imiquimod. No antigen has been assigned to these receptors. Specimen: PBMCs, collected from a glioma patient whose treatment included an IDH1 peptide vaccine. These receptor sequences come from a man aged 40-49 years with glioma.

The CDR3 DNA follows: TGTGCCAGCAGCTTGGGGTCTAGCGGACAAGAGACCCAGTACTTC. This sequence encodes CASSLGSSGQETQYF. V gene TRBV5-5 combines with J gene TRBJ2-5; 7 bases line up with TRBD2. The CDR3 covers 15 residues. V was pared by 0 bases and J by 2 bases, with 4 bases of the junction left unmatched. The V gene's germline CDR1 is SGHKS and CDR2 YYEKEE (reference sequence).

The chain links TRBV6-5 to TRBJ2-7; D might be TRBD1 (5 bases). CDR1 and CDR2 from the germline V gene are MNHEY and SVGAGI. V lost 8 bases and J lost 0, with 14 bases in between. CDR3 length equals 14 residues. Here the CDR3 reads CASRRQLSSYEQYF. CDR3 in DNA: TGTGCCAGCCGAAGACAGCTGAGCTCCTACGAGCAGTACTTC.

V is TRBV7-2 and J is TRBJ1-3; D is unclear. This CDR3 comprises 14 residues. V was trimmed by 5 bases and J by 2 bases, leaving 10 bases between them. Germline V lookup: CDR1 SGHTA, CDR2 FQGNSA. The CDR3 region is CASSPRGTGNTIYF. The CDR3 region has the DNA TGTGCCAGCAGCCCTCGCGGAACTGGAAACACCATATATTTT.

This clone was counted many times. The gene calls are TRBV4-1 and TRBJ1-2; D is unclear. The CDR3 totals 15 residues. CDR1 is MGHRA, CDR2 YSYEKL, per germline. V was clipped by 0 bases and J by 4 bases, with 12 bases between them. The CDR3 bases are TGCGCCAGCAGCCAAGATCAGGAGAGGAGCTATGGCTACACCTTC. It translates to CASSQDQERSYGYTF.

This rearrangement joins TRBV2 to TRBJ1-6; D is perhaps TRBD1 (5 bases). The CDR3 loop spans 16 amino acids. V was shortened by 4 bases and J by 0 bases, with 10 bases between the two germline ends. From germline, CDR1 is SNHLY and CDR2 FYNNEI. The CDR3 coding sequence is TGTGCCAGCAGTGGAGGGGAGAGCTCCTATAATTCACCCCTCCACTTT. Translated, it gives CASSGGESSYNSPLHF.

This clone appeared a few times. CDR3 amino acids: CSALGGDGYGYTF. The CDR3, as DNA: TGCAGCGCCCTGGGGGGGGACGGGTATGGCTACACCTTC. V usage is TRBV29-1 and J usage is TRBJ1-2; tentatively, D is TRBD1 (5 bases). V lost 7 bases to trimming and J lost 5 bases, with 17 bases between them. Germline values: CDR1 SQVTM, CDR2 ANQGSEA. The CDR3 has 13 residues.

This chain uses TRBV14 with TRBJ2-1; D may be TRBD2 (6 bases). CDR3 length equals 13 residues. The V end lost 1 base, the J end lost 9 bases, and 10 bases lay between the germline ends. Germline V gives CDR1 SGHDN, CDR2 FVKESK. The CDR3: CASSQVVGGEQFF. The CDR3, as DNA: TGTGCCAGCAGCCAAGTTGTCGGGGGTGAGCAGTTCTTC.

The V gene is TRBV9, the J gene TRBJ2-3; tentative D call: TRBD1 (6 bases). Deletions cut 4 bases from V and 0 bases from J, with 12 bases between. CDR1 SGDLS and CDR2 YYNGEE come from the germline V gene. The CDR3 spans 15 residues. The CDR3 loop is CASSPGGQSTDTQYF. DNA of the CDR3: TGTGCCAGCAGCCCAGGCGGACAGAGCACAGATACGCAGTATTTT. Complete variable domain (other parts from reference TRBV9 and TRBJ2-3): DSGVTQTPKHLITATGQRVTLRCSPRSGDLSVYWYQQSLDQGLQFLIQYYNGEERAKGNILERFSAQQFPDLHSELNLSSLELGDSALYFCASSPGGQSTDTQYFGPGTRLTVL.

V gene TRBV1 combines with J gene TRBJ1-5. TRBV1 is a pseudogene. The CDR3 totals 12 residues. CDR3 bases: TGCACCAGCAGCGGCCAGCAATCAGCCCCAGCATTT. Its protein product is CTSSGQQSAPAF.

J is TRBJ2-7 and V is TRBV27; tentative D call: TRBD2 (6 bases). Per the germline V gene, CDR1 is MNHEY and CDR2 is SMNVEV (reference sequence). Trimming cost V 6 bases and J 3 bases, with 18 bases left between them. The CDR3 contains 15 residues. The CDR3 nucleotides read TGTGCCAGCAGGCCCGAGGAGGCTAGCGTCTACGAGCAGTACGTC. Protein product: CASRPEEASVYEQYV.

V is TRBV9 and J is TRBJ1-6; 8 bases are a match to TRBD1. The CDR3 totals 14 residues. Germline V CDR1 and CDR2: SGDLS, YYNGEE. The V and J ends lost 4 bases and 7 bases, in that order; junction bases with no gene match: 4. CDR3 coding DNA: TGTGCCAGCAGCCGGGGACAGGAAAATTCACCCCTCCACTTT. Translated, it gives CASSRGQENSPLHF.

The J gene is TRBJ1-6, the V gene TRBV5-1; TRBD1 is a possible D gene (5 bases). CDR3 length: 14 amino acids. Germline V gene sequence: CDR1 SGHRS, CDR2 YFSETQ. Trimming left V 0 bases short and J 13 bases short, with 14 bases between. CDR3 nucleotides: TGCGCCAGCAGCTTGGAGGGGACCCCTGGCCCCCTCCACTTT. Encoded protein: CASSLEGTPGPLHF.

V usage is TRBV25-1 and J usage is TRBJ2-5, with 7 bases that match TRBD1. Germline loops: CDR1 MGHDK, CDR2 SYGVNS. This CDR3 contains 16 residues. V shed 1 base and J 1 base; nucleotides not matched to a gene: 6. Written as DNA, the CDR3 is TGTGCCAGCAGTGAATTGAAACAGGGGCCCCAAGAGACCCAGTACTTC. The encoded protein is CASSELKQGPQETQYF. Full variable domain (remainder filled in from reference TRBV25-1 and TRBJ2-5): EADIYQTPRYLVIGTGKKITLECSQTMGHDKMYWYQQDPGMELHLIHYSYGVNSTEKGDLSSESTVSRIRTEHFPLTLESARPSHTSQYLCASSELKQGPQETQYFGPGTRLLVL.

V and J are TRBV4-1 and TRBJ1-2, with D unresolved. V was clipped by 1 base and J by 4 bases, with 16 bases between them. CDR3 length equals 16 residues. From germline, CDR1 is MGHRA and CDR2 YSYEKL. The CDR3 loop is CASSQGGLRAGYGYTF. The DNA of the CDR3 is TGCGCCAGCAGCCAAGGCGGACTTAGAGCGGGCTATGGCTACACCTTC.

V is TRBV11-3 and J is TRBJ2-1; 10 nucleotides match TRBD2. CDR3 length: 16 residues. V was clipped by 0 bases and J by 2 bases; unmatched bases: 1. Germline assignment: CDR1 SGHNT and CDR2 YENEEA. The CDR3 loop reads CASSLDTSGAYNEQFF. For the CDR3, the DNA is TGTGCCAGCAGCTTAGATACTAGCGGGGCCTACAATGAGCAGTTCTTC.

J is TRBJ1-5 and V is TRBV21-1; the listed D gene, TRBD1, was not tested against the DNA. TRBV21-1 is an annotated pseudogene. The CDR3 is 16 residues long. The CDR3 nucleotides are TGTGCCAGCAGCAGCAATACAGGGCGGTGCAATCAGCCCCAGCATTTT. Translation gives CASSSNTGRCNQPQHF.

This clone showed up just a few times. The V and J genes are TRBV5-6 and TRBJ2-1; 8 bases match TRBD2. This CDR3 has 15 residues. Germline CDR1 reads SGHDT; CDR2 reads YYEEEE. The ends lost 5 bases at V and 0 bases at J; junction bases unmatched: 4. The DNA of the CDR3 is TGTGCCAGCAGTTGGGCGGGAGGCTCCTACAATGAGCAGTTCTTC. Its translation is CASSWAGGSYNEQFF.

This rearrangement joins TRBV7-9 to TRBJ2-2; D is unclear. The germline V gene encodes CDR1 SEHNR and CDR2 FQNEAQ (reference sequence). With 5 bases removed from V and 8 bases from J, the gap between germline ends came to 9 bases. The CDR3 is 12 amino acids. The CDR3 spells CASSHDKGELFF. The DNA for the CDR3 is TGTGCCAGCAGCCACGATAAGGGGGAGCTGTTTTTT.

The chain joins TRBV11-2 to TRBJ1-1; 7 bases map to TRBD1. The germline CDR1 and CDR2 sequences are SGHAT and FQNNGV. Trimming cost V 3 bases and J 7 bases; bases outside gene matches: 2. This CDR3 comprises 12 residues. CDR3 in DNA: TGTGCCAGCAGCTTCGGACAGGTTGAAGCTTTCTTT. This gives the protein CASSFGQVEAFF.

The CDR3 region has the DNA TGTGCCAGTAGTTTCACAGGGAGATCAGATACGCAGTATTTT. As protein: CASSFTGRSDTQYF. V and J are TRBV19 and TRBJ2-3, with D maybe TRBD1 (6 bases). Germline assignment: CDR1 LNHDA and CDR2 SQIVND (reference sequence). The V and J ends lost 5 bases and 4 bases respectively, with 13 bases between them. The CDR3 has 14 amino acids.

The rearrangement uses TRBV9 and TRBJ1-1; 7 nucleotides align to TRBD1. V lost 1 base, J lost 4 bases, and 13 bases stayed unmatched. CDR1 is SGDLS, CDR2 YYNGEE, per germline. The CDR3 covers 17 residues. The DNA of the CDR3 is TGTGCCAGCAGCGTAAGCCGGGACAGTCCTGTGGGCACTGAAGCTTTCTTT. Translation gives CASSVSRDSPVGTEAFF.

This clone was detected once. V gene TRBV10-3 combines with J gene TRBJ1-6; D is unclear. Looked up from germline, CDR1 is ENHRY and CDR2 is SYGVKD. The germline V and J ends were trimmed by 0 bases and 13 bases, with 10 bases remaining between them. This CDR3 spans 13 amino acids. The CDR3 DNA reads as TGTGCCATCAGTGAGTCGAAGGGAACGCCCCTCCACTTT. It translates to CAISESKGTPLHF.